These 31 T cell receptor beta chains were all obtained from the same sample, sequenced in a study of blood T cells in healthy people across ages. Through a sample-barcoded 5' primer and a J-beta primer mix, a second PCR was run for roughly 6 to 11 cycles. TCRdb reprocessed the 5' RACE reads with MiXCR, giving one entry per CDR3 protein. This table holds about 1.4 million distinct CDR3 sequences, 59% found once. The sample was blood. These TCRs come from a man between 18 and 35 years old in good health.

The chain joins TRBV28 to TRBJ2-3, with a tentative D call TRBD2 (5 bases). The CDR3 length is 15 residues. Trimming removed 7 bases at V and 1 base at J, with 15 bases between. CDR1 is MDHEN, CDR2 SYDVKM, per germline. Here the CDR3 DNA reads TGTGCCAGCACCCCTCGCGGGCTTGGCACAGATACGCAGTATTTT. Its translation is CASTPRGLGTDTQYF.

This clonotype came up a few times. CDR3 in amino acids: CSGTYGEKLFF. The CDR3 region has the DNA TGCAGCGGAACGTATGGTGAAAAACTGTTTTTT. This chain joins TRBV29-1 and TRBJ1-4; no clear D. The germline CDR1 and CDR2 sequences are SQVTM and ANQGSEA. This CDR3 comprises 11 residues. V lost 7 bases and J lost 7, with 10 bases in between.

The table lists this clonotype with a few counts. V gene TRBV5-1 combines with J gene TRBJ2-1, with 7 bases fitting TRBD2. The V gene end was trimmed by 2 bases and the J gene end by 4 bases; junction bases not matched to a gene: 6. This CDR3 spans 15 amino acids. The germline CDR1 and CDR2 sequences are SGHRS and YFSETQ. CDR3: CASSFWASGYNEQFF. DNA for the CDR3: TGCGCCAGCAGCTTCTGGGCTAGCGGTTACAATGAGCAGTTCTTC. Complete variable domain (other parts from reference TRBV5-1 and TRBJ2-1): KAGVTQTPRYLIKTRGQQVTLSCSPISGHRSVSWYQQTPGQGLQFLFEYFSETQRNKGNFPGRFSGRQFSNSRSEMNVSTLELGDSALYLCASSFWASGYNEQFFGPGTRLTVL.

The CDR3 reads CASSYAGEAYEQYF. The CDR3 bases are TGTGCCAGCAGTTATGCAGGGGAGGCCTACGAGCAGTACTTC. This chain connects TRBV6-6 to TRBJ2-7; TRBD1 or TRBD2 may be the D gene (6 bases each). The CDR3 has 14 residues. V lost 3 bases and J 2 bases, leaving 11 bases between the germline ends. Germline CDR1 and CDR2: MNHNY and SVGAGI (reference sequence).

This clonotype showed up many times. The rearrangement links TRBV4-2 to TRBJ1-5; the match to TRBD1 covers 9 bases. After removal of 1 base from V and 0 bases from J, the junction contained 4 bases not matched to a gene. The CDR3 is made up of 17 amino acids. Germline loops: CDR1 LGHNA, CDR2 YNFKEQ. CDR3 sequence reads: CASSQVGQGSSNQPQHF. The CDR3 DNA reads TGTGCCAGCAGCCAAGTGGGACAGGGTAGTAGCAATCAGCCCCAGCATTTT.

This clonotype was seen only a few times. This sequence joins TRBV6-1 and TRBJ2-7; D is perhaps TRBD2 (5 bases). In germline, CDR1 is MNHNS, CDR2 SASEGT. V dropped 3 bases and J dropped 0 bases, with 9 bases sitting between them. CDR3 length: 14 amino acids. DNA of the CDR3: TGTGCCAGCAGTGACACGGGAATCTCCTACGAGCAGTACTTC. Its translation: CASSDTGISYEQYF.

As to this clonotype: The junction differs from germline at one of its ends, possibly a read error. The chain employs TRBV29-1 and TRBJ2-5; D remains ambiguous. The length of the CDR3 is 12 residues. Germline V gives CDR1 SQVTM, CDR2 ANQGSEA. The CDR3 region is CGVEGYQETQYF. The CDR3 coding sequence is TGCGGCGTTGAAGGGTACCAAGAGACCCAGTACTTC. Combining the CDR3 with reference TRBV29-1 and TRBJ2-5 gives the whole variable domain SAVISQKPSRDICQRGTSLTIQCQVDSQVTMMFWYRQQPGQSLTLIATANQGSEATYESGFVIDKFPISRPNLTFSTLTVSNMSPEDSSIYLCGVEGYQETQYFGPGTRLLVL.

The V call is TRBV5-5, the J call TRBJ2-4; 7 positions match TRBD2. The length of the CDR3 is 17 residues. Germline V gene sequence: CDR1 SGHKS, CDR2 YYEKEE (reference sequence). J gave up 6 bases and V 2 bases, and 14 bases lay outside the gene matches. The CDR3, as DNA: TGTGCCAGCAGCTTTTTGGCGGGAGAGCTTACCAGAAACATTCAGTACTTC. As protein: CASSFLAGELTRNIQYF.

V and J are TRBV12-3 or TRBV12-4 and TRBJ2-3; 7 bases agree with TRBD1. The CDR3 contains 15 residues. J gave up 8 bases and V 8 bases, and 16 bases lay outside the gene matches. The CDR3 DNA is TGTGCCAGCCGAGAGGGGAGACAGGGTTATCTTACGCAGTATTTT. Protein: CASREGRQGYLTQYF.

The chain is built from TRBV7-2 and TRBJ2-3; unclear D gene. The CDR3 loop spans 13 amino acids. Germline V gene data show CDR1 as SGHTA and CDR2 as FQGNSA. The germline V and J ends were trimmed by 5 bases and 13 bases, with 19 bases remaining between them. The CDR3 nucleotides read TGTGCCAGCAGCCTGCCGGTCGCAGCTGAGAAGTATTTT. This gives the protein CASSLPVAAEKYF.

This clonotype has a handful of counts. J is TRBJ2-7 and V is TRBV9; D call uncertain. Trimming pared 0 bases from V and 3 bases from J, leaving 7 bases between. Germline CDR1 reads SGDLS; CDR2 reads YYNGEE. The CDR3 extends over 13 amino acids. CDR3 DNA sequence: TGTGCCAGCAGCGTAGATGACGACTACGAGCAGTACTTC. It translates to CASSVDDDYEQYF.

The chain couples TRBV2 to TRBJ1-2; TRBD1 might be the D (5 bases). The CDR3 spans 14 residues. Germline V gene lookup returns CDR1 SNHLY and CDR2 FYNNEI. The germline V and J ends were trimmed by 8 bases and 4 bases, with 17 bases remaining between them. The CDR3 loop is CASGSTGGLYGYTF. CDR3 nucleotide sequence: TGTGCCAGCGGTTCTACGGGGGGACTCTATGGCTACACCTTC.

The V and J genes are TRBV20-1 and TRBJ1-5, with 10 bases aligning to TRBD1. The germline CDR1 and CDR2 sequences are DFQATT and SNEGSKA (reference sequence). This CDR3 spans 14 amino acids. V lost 6 bases and J lost 3; bases outside the gene matches: 5. The chain's CDR3 is CSAKGTGDNQPQHF. CDR3 sequence (DNA): TGCAGTGCGAAAGGGACAGGGGACAATCAGCCCCAGCATTTT.

Details on this clonotype: The junction departs from germline at one end; a sequencing error may be responsible. This rearrangement joins TRBV20-1 to TRBJ2-7; D perhaps matches TRBD2 (5 bases). This CDR3 is built from 14 residues. Germline CDR1 is DFQATT and CDR2 is SNEGSKA (reference sequence). CDR3 loop: CNASRQDSTYEQYF. The CDR3 DNA reads TGCAATGCTTCCCGCCAGGACTCCACCTACGAGCAGTACTTC.

The gene calls are TRBV6-6 and TRBJ2-1; 8 bases agree with TRBD2. CDR3 length equals 15 residues. Trimming at V came to 2 bases and at J to 5 bases, leaving 5 bases not matched to a gene. Germline assignment: CDR1 MNHNY and CDR2 SVGAGI (reference sequence). The DNA of the CDR3 is TGTGCCAGCAGTTACGGTAGCGGGAACCACAATGAGCAGTTCTTC. Translating it yields CASSYGSGNHNEQFF.

The chain has TRBV7-9 and TRBJ1-5; D is possibly TRBD1 (5 bases). Looked up from germline, CDR1 is SEHNR and CDR2 is FQNEAQ (reference sequence). The V gene lost 5 bases and the J gene lost 3 bases, with 11 bases spanning the gap. This CDR3 has 14 residues. CDR3 coding DNA: TGTGCCAGCAGCAGATTACAGGTCAATCAGCCCCAGCATTTT. Amino acid sequence: CASSRLQVNQPQHF.

The rearrangement links TRBV6-2 or TRBV6-3 to TRBJ1-5; tentatively, D is TRBD1 (6 bases). The germline gives CDR1 MNHEY, CDR2 SVGEGT. CDR3 size: 15 residues. Between the trimmed V and J ends, which lost 4 bases and 6 bases, there was a span of 16 bases. CDR3 region: CASSSGQGASQPQHF. The CDR3 nucleotides are TGTGCCAGCAGTTCGGGACAAGGGGCATCTCAGCCCCAGCATTTT.

The table lists this clonotype with many counts. The chain couples TRBV20-1 to TRBJ2-5, with no clear D. Germline lookup yields CDR1 DFQATT and CDR2 SNEGSKA (reference sequence). V lost 6 bases and J lost 0, with 5 bases in between. This CDR3 spans 11 amino acids. The CDR3 sequence is CSAQNQETQYF. CDR3 in DNA: TGCAGTGCCCAGAACCAAGAGACCCAGTACTTC.

The CDR3 nucleotides read TGTGCCAGCAGCTTCGATGGGCAGCTTAATGAAAAACTGTTTTTT. Residues: CASSFDGQLNEKLFF. The chain links TRBV7-2 to TRBJ1-4; D unresolved. CDR3 length: 15 residues. Per germline, CDR1 SGHTA and CDR2 FQGNSA. Trimming removed 3 bases from V and 4 bases from J, with 12 bases in between.

V and J are TRBV12-3 or TRBV12-4 and TRBJ1-5; possible D gene TRBD1, 5 bases. The CDR3 sequence is 12 residues long. Trimming stripped 7 bases from V and 15 bases from J, with 19 bases between. This CDR3 is CASTNMGLLLHF. CDR3 nucleotides: TGTGCCAGCACCAATATGGGACTCCTACTGCATTTT.

The chain combines TRBV6-1 with TRBJ2-7; D remains ambiguous. This CDR3 has 17 amino acids. Trimming took off 3 bases at V and 1 base at J, with 19 bases between the two ends. Looked up from germline, CDR1 is MNHNS and CDR2 is SASEGT. CDR3 in amino acids: CASSELVGDIMSYEQYF. The CDR3 DNA follows: TGTGCCAGCAGTGAGCTCGTAGGAGACATTATGTCCTACGAGCAGTACTTC.

The chain couples TRBV5-5 to TRBJ2-4, with TRBD2 matching over 12 bases. Matching the DNA end better, TRBJ2-7 makes the J call doubtful. Germline CDR1 SGHKS, CDR2 YYEKEE (reference sequence). The CDR3 is made up of 15 amino acids. The CDR3 loop is CASSFLTSGGYEQYF. CDR3 sequence (DNA): TGTGCCAGCAGCTTCCTGACTAGCGGGGGCTACGAGCAGTACTTC.

Concerning this clonotype itself: This may stem from a read error, because a much larger clone lies one nucleotide away. The genes are TRBV6-4 and TRBJ2-2; 8 bases line up with TRBD2. The CDR3 loop spans 16 amino acids. Germline loops: CDR1 MRHNA, CDR2 SNTAGT. The V gene end was trimmed by 4 bases and the J gene end by 5 bases; junction bases not matched to a gene: 9. CDR3 coding DNA: TGTGCCAGCAGTGGCTCGACCCTAGCGGGTACCGGGGAGCTGTTTTTT. Protein: CASSGSTLAGTGELFF.

The chain links TRBV7-9 to TRBJ1-4; the D gene is possibly TRBD1 (6 bases). Germline CDR1 is SEHNR and CDR2 is FQNEAQ (reference sequence). V was pared by 1 base and J by 0 bases, with 9 bases between. This CDR3 has 16 amino acids. DNA for the CDR3: TGTGCCAGCAGCTTAGGGACAGCTTCAACTAATGAAAAACTGTTTTTT. Encoded protein: CASSLGTASTNEKLFF.

The chain joins TRBV25-1 to TRBJ1-2; 7 bases are shared with TRBD1. The germline CDR1 and CDR2 sequences are MGHDK and SYGVNS. With V trimmed by 3 bases and J by 2 bases, 3 bases remained unmatched. This CDR3 has 14 amino acids. The CDR3 here is CASSETGINYGYTF. CDR3 nucleotide sequence: TGTGCCAGCAGTGAGACAGGGATAAACTATGGCTACACCTTC.

V gene TRBV29-1 combines with J gene TRBJ2-1; D is uncertain. Germline loops: CDR1 SQVTM, CDR2 ANQGSEA. Trimming left V 3 bases short and J 3 bases short, with 12 bases between. This CDR3 region has 14 residues. The chain's CDR3 is CSVESTMGYNEQFF. CDR3 coding DNA: TGCAGCGTTGAGTCTACCATGGGCTACAATGAGCAGTTCTTC.

This chain joins TRBV20-1 and TRBJ2-4; D remains unclear. Matching the DNA end better, TRBJ2-7 makes the J call doubtful. Germline assignment: CDR1 DFQATT and CDR2 SNEGSKA (reference sequence). The CDR3 covers 13 residues. The DNA for the CDR3 is TGCAGTGCTAGCAGGTGGGGTCTCTACGAGCAGTACTTC. It yields the protein CSASRWGLYEQYF.

The chain couples TRBV20-1 to TRBJ2-5; D is unresolved. The CDR3 is made up of 13 amino acids. V lost 3 bases and J 11 bases, leaving 19 bases between the germline ends. Germline lookup yields CDR1 DFQATT and CDR2 SNEGSKA (reference sequence). CDR3 sequence reads: CSASLTGIGEQYF. The CDR3 DNA follows: TGCAGTGCTAGTTTGACTGGTATTGGTGAGCAGTACTTC.

V and J are TRBV27 and TRBJ1-2; D unclear. The CDR3 has 14 amino acids. CDR1 and CDR2 (germline): MNHEY, SMNVEV (reference sequence). V lost 3 bases, J lost 0 bases, and 8 bases lay in between. Here the CDR3 DNA reads TGTGCCAGCAGTTTTGCACAGACTAACTATGGCTACACCTTC. Its protein is CASSFAQTNYGYTF.

V gene TRBV20-1 combines with J gene TRBJ2-5; D might be TRBD1 (5 bases). V was cut by 5 bases and J by 7 bases, with 11 bases left in between. CDR3 size: 11 residues. Per germline, CDR1 DFQATT and CDR2 SNEGSKA (reference sequence). CDR3 residues: CSAGASSTQYF. CDR3 bases: TGCAGTGCTGGGGCCTCGTCGACCCAGTACTTC.

The J gene is TRBJ2-5, the V gene TRBV2; 7 bases align to TRBD2. The junction had 7 bases not matched to a gene; V was cut back by 4 bases and J by 2 bases. Germline V gene sequence: CDR1 SNHLY, CDR2 FYNNEI. The CDR3 runs to 15 residues. DNA for the CDR3: TGTGCCAGCAGTGCGGGGAGGGAATGGCAAGAGACCCAGTACTTC. It yields the protein CASSAGREWQETQYF.